The clone carrying this T cell receptor beta chain has a handful of counts. These data belong to a study of beta chain features in type 1 diabetes. Study-wide background: All of the samples together had 107,917,701 sorted cells examined.

Expressed TCRB transcripts got sequenced, as all isolated RNA was reverse transcribed. TCRdb's table, derived via immunoSEQ multiplex PCR, lists solely in-frame clones and lacks some. The sample records under 450,000 clones, about 16% being singletons. Sample: naive CD4+ T cells from blood. This TCR derives from a woman between 18 and 29 years old in good health.

The chain's CDR3 is CASSLLSRLDNEQFF. In DNA, the CDR3 is TGTGCCAGCAGCTTACTGAGCAGGCTTGACAATGAGCAGTTCTTC. The rearrangement links TRBV13 to TRBJ2-1; D gene ambiguous. The germline V gene has CDR1 PRHDT and CDR2 FYEKMQ (reference sequence). V was cut by 2 bases and J by 5 bases, with 13 bases left in between. The CDR3 loop spans 15 amino acids.